Listed here are 2 T cell receptor beta chains from one sample, sequenced in a study of graft-versus-host responses after intestinal transplantation. Assay: immunoSEQ multiplex PCR; the TCRdb copy retains only in-frame clones and omits some. The table has over 75,000 clones, approximately 91% seen once. No antigen has been identified for these receptors. The source was unstimulated CD4+ T cells sorted from spleen or lymph node cells, collected before intestinal transplant. These receptors all stem from a human donor who received an intestinal transplant.

The J gene is TRBJ1-4, the V gene TRBV25-1; TRBD1 aligns across 8 bases. Unmatched junction bases numbered 9, after V lost 4 bases and J lost 8 bases. The CDR3 consists of 15 residues. Germline V CDR1 and CDR2: MGHDK, SYGVNS. CDR3 residues: CASSATRGRGEKLFF. Written as DNA, the CDR3 is TGTGCCAGCAGTGCAACCAGGGGGCGCGGGGAAAAACTGTTTTTT.

The V call is TRBV6-1, the J call TRBJ2-7; D is ambiguous. Looked up from germline, CDR1 is MNHNS and CDR2 is SASEGT. This CDR3 has 13 residues. Trimming took off 4 bases at V and 2 bases at J, with 9 bases between the two ends. CDR3 sequence reads: CASSAAVTYEQYF. The CDR3 region has the DNA TGTGCCAGCAGTGCAGCTGTAACCTACGAGCAGTACTTC.